This T cell receptor (beta chain) was observed in a study of T cells after yellow fever vaccination. General study results and limits: Weaker in magnitude, the secondary response showed a faster peak on day 5 versus 15. Abundant clonotypes from the bulk population could contaminate FACS-sorted repertoires. Booster sampling recovered most clones from primary vaccination (under 98% CD4, 80% to 90% CD8).

TCR cDNA, made by 5'RACE template switching, carried an added universal primer site and UMIs. In TCRdb, the 5' RACE reads were re-called with MiXCR into one record per CDR3 protein. Among about 320,000 distinct CDR3 sequences listed, 3.5% to 5% were seen once. CDR1 and CDR2 (germline): MNHEY, SVGAGI. Trimming cost V 6 bases and J 7 bases; bases outside gene matches: 4. The CDR3 covers 13 residues. This clonotype was seen only a few times. Its antigen is not identified. Material: PBMCs, obtained 15 days after the yellow fever booster vaccination. The TCR sequence derives from a young man who received the YFV17D yellow fever vaccine. This chain joins TRBV6-5 and TRBJ1-5; 9 bases map to TRBD1. CDR3: CASSSQGAQPQHF. The DNA for the CDR3 is TGTGCCAGCAGCTCACAGGGGGCACAGCCCCAGCATTTT.